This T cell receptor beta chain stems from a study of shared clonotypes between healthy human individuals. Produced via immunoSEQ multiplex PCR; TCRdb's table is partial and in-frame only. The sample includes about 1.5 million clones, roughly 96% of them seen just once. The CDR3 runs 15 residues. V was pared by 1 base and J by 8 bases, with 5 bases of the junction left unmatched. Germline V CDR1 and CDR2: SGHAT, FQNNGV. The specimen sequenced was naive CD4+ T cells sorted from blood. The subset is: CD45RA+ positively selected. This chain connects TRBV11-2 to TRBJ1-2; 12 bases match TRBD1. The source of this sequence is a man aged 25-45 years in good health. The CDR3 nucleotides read TGTGCCAGCAGCTTAGGCGGGACAGGGGGCGGGGGCTACACCTTC. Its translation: CASSLGGTGGGGYTF.